Presented here are 32 T cell receptor beta chains from one specimen sequenced in a study of control samples from healthy donors and cancer patients. TCRdb's copy holds only in-frame clones and misses some; the assay was immunoSEQ multiplex PCR. The table lists 93,000 or so clones, around 88% of them singletons. Sequencing was performed on PBMCs. The origin of the receptors is a man aged 60 to 75 with lung cancer.

The gene calls are TRBV15 and TRBJ2-1, with 8 bases identical to TRBD1. The V segment lost 2 bases and the J segment 9 bases; nucleotides outside the gene matches: 12. The length of the CDR3 is 16 residues. The germline CDR1 and CDR2 sequences are LNHNV and YYDKDF (reference sequence). The CDR3 is CATSRLTGGSKIEQFF. CDR3 bases: TGTGCCACCAGCAGACTCACAGGGGGTAGTAAGATTGAGCAGTTCTTC. The whole variable domain, remainder taken from reference TRBV15 and TRBJ2-1, is DAMVIQNPRYQVTQFGKPVTLSCSQTLNHNVMYWYQQKSSQAPKLLFHYYDKDFNNEADTPDNFQSRRPNTSFCFLDIRSPGLGDTAMYLCATSRLTGGSKIEQFFGPGTRLTVL.

The gene calls are TRBV7-9 and TRBJ1-1; 11 bases map to TRBD1. Germline lookup yields CDR1 SEHNR and CDR2 FQNEAQ (reference sequence). With V trimmed by 5 bases and J by 3 bases, 11 bases remained unmatched. The CDR3 extends over 17 amino acids. In DNA, the CDR3 is TGTGCCAGCAGCCCTTGGACAGGGGGCGGGGCCCACACTGAAGCTTTCTTT. Translation gives CASSPWTGGGAHTEAFF.

In its sample, this clone was seen once. The chain combines TRBV10-1 with TRBJ1-2, with a possible D match to TRBD1 (6 bases). Germline CDR1 WNHNN, CDR2 SYGVQD (reference sequence). V was pared by 5 bases and J by 0 bases, with 7 bases between. CDR3 size: 13 residues. CDR3 amino acids: CASSRTANYGYTF. The CDR3 DNA reads TGCGCCAGCAGTCGGACAGCTAACTATGGCTACACCTTC.

This clone occurred once. The gene calls are TRBV7-2 and TRBJ2-3, with a tentative D call TRBD2 (5 bases). Trimming stripped 1 base from V and 0 bases from J, with 8 bases between. Germline lookup yields CDR1 SGHTA and CDR2 FQGNSA. This CDR3 has 15 amino acids. This CDR3 is CASSLDRGSTDTQYF. The CDR3 DNA sequence: TGTGCCAGCAGCTTAGACCGGGGAAGCACAGATACGCAGTATTTT.

The chain links TRBV6-5 to TRBJ2-3, with D perhaps TRBD2 (5 bases). Between the trimmed V and J ends, which lost 8 bases and 6 bases, there was a span of 6 bases. The CDR3 has 10 amino acids. Germline V gene sequence: CDR1 MNHEY, CDR2 SVGAGI. DNA for the CDR3: TGTGCCAGCTTAGCGGATACGCAGTATTTT. Amino acid sequence: CASLADTQYF.

The gene calls are TRBV5-1 and TRBJ1-3; D is uncertain. CDR3 length equals 16 residues. Trimming cost V 4 bases and J 0 bases, with 14 bases left between them. CDR1 and CDR2 (germline): SGHRS, YFSETQ. The chain's CDR3 is CASSNNPQSSGNTIYF. The CDR3 coding sequence is TGCGCCAGCAGCAACAACCCACAATCCTCTGGAAACACCATATATTTT.

This CDR3 is CASSPQAGPNTEAFF. In DNA, the CDR3 is TGTGCCAGCAGCCCACAGGCAGGTCCGAACACTGAAGCTTTCTTT. The chain combines TRBV7-2 with TRBJ1-1; D perhaps matches TRBD1 (5 bases). Germline loops: CDR1 SGHTA, CDR2 FQGNSA. V lost 5 bases and J 1 base, leaving 14 bases between the germline ends. The CDR3 has 15 residues. Looking up the rest from reference TRBV7-2 and TRBJ1-1 gives the full variable domain: GAGVSQSPSNKVTEKGKDVELRCDPISGHTALYWYRQSLGQGLEFLIYFQGNSAPDKSGLPSDRFSAERTGGSVSTLTIQRTQQEDSAVYLCASSPQAGPNTEAFFGQGTRLTVV.

The rearrangement uses TRBV24-1 and TRBJ1-4; D might be TRBD1 (5 bases). V lost 3 bases, J lost 8 bases, and 15 bases lay in between. Germline V gives CDR1 KGHDR, CDR2 SFDVKD. This CDR3 spans 15 amino acids. CDR3 DNA sequence: TGTGCCACCAGTGATCCGACGGTCGCAGGGGAAAAACTGTTTTTT. Its protein is CATSDPTVAGEKLFF.

The chain carries TRBV2 and TRBJ1-6; D is unresolved. V was clipped by 6 bases and J by 8 bases, with 20 bases between them. Germline lookup yields CDR1 SNHLY and CDR2 FYNNEI. CDR3 length equals 16 residues. CDR3 sequence: CASSLRIGPADSPLHF. DNA of the CDR3: TGTGCCAGCAGCCTAAGAATAGGGCCGGCGGATTCACCCCTCCACTTT.

J is TRBJ2-3 and V is TRBV13; D is possibly TRBD1 or TRBD2 (7 bases each). The CDR3 loop spans 14 amino acids. Germline V gives CDR1 PRHDT, CDR2 FYEKMQ (reference sequence). Trimming removed 2 bases at V and 6 bases at J, with 12 bases between. CDR3: CASSLTQGGDTQYF. The CDR3 nucleotides are TGTGCCAGCAGCTTAACTCAGGGGGGGGATACGCAGTATTTT. The variable domain in full, with the rest retrieved from reference TRBV13 and TRBJ2-3, is AAGVIQSPRHLIKEKRETATLKCYPIPRHDTVYWYQQGPGQDPQFLISFYEKMQSDKGSIPDRFSAQQFSDYHSELNMSSLELGDSALYFCASSLTQGGDTQYFGPGTRLTVL.

This chain joins TRBV10-3 and TRBJ2-3, with D maybe TRBD1 (6 bases). The CDR3 runs 15 residues. CDR1 is ENHRY, CDR2 SYGVKD, per germline. Trimming cost V 0 bases and J 6 bases, with 13 bases left between them. The CDR3 DNA is TGTGCCATCAGTGAGTCGACAGGCTCCGGGGATACGCAGTATTTT. Translated, it gives CAISESTGSGDTQYF.

This clone was seen just once. This chain uses TRBV7-8 with TRBJ1-2, with D possibly matching TRBD1 (6 bases). In germline, CDR1 is SGHVS, CDR2 FQNEAQ. Trimming pared 0 bases from V and 7 bases from J, leaving 15 bases between. This CDR3 spans 15 amino acids. The DNA for the CDR3 is TGTGCCAGCAGCTTAGCGGAGACAGGATGGGGTGGCTACACCTTC. Translation gives CASSLAETGWGGYTF.

CDR3 nucleotides: TGTGCCAGCAGCTTGCGGGGGGGCCAATACAATGAGCAGTTCTTC. Amino acid sequence: CASSLRGGQYNEQFF. The chain employs TRBV5-6 and TRBJ2-1; 8 bases fit TRBD2. V lost 1 base and J lost 4; bases outside the gene matches: 4. CDR1 and CDR2 from the germline V gene are SGHDT and YYEEEE. The CDR3 has 15 residues.

The CDR3 DNA reads TGTGCCAGCAGCTTAGGCCTAAGAGGGTCCGGGGCCAACGTCCTGACTTTC. Its translation is CASSLGLRGSGANVLTF. V is TRBV13 and J is TRBJ2-6; tentatively, D is TRBD2 (5 bases). V lost 0 bases and J lost 4, with 13 bases in between. Germline lookup yields CDR1 PRHDT and CDR2 FYEKMQ (reference sequence). The CDR3 consists of 17 residues.

This clone has only a few counts. The gene calls are TRBV5-6 and TRBJ1-2; the D gene is possibly TRBD1 (5 bases). The germline V and J ends were trimmed by 4 bases and 8 bases, with 15 bases remaining between them. This CDR3 contains 13 residues. Germline CDR1 SGHDT, CDR2 YYEEEE. CDR3 coding DNA: TGTGCCAGCAGCCTCGGGGGAGGAGGCGGCTACACCTTC. Translation gives CASSLGGGGGYTF.

The V call is TRBV30, the J call TRBJ1-5, with D unclear. Trimming left V 4 bases short and J 2 bases short, with 12 bases between. CDR1 is GTSNPN and CDR2 is SVGIG in the germline V gene (reference sequence). This CDR3 comprises 14 residues. As DNA, the CDR3 is TGTGCCTGGACTCGCGACATTGGCAATCAGCCCCAGCATTTT. This gives the protein CAWTRDIGNQPQHF.

The gene calls are TRBV6-1 and TRBJ1-2, with 7 positions matching TRBD1. The germline V gene encodes CDR1 MNHNS and CDR2 SASEGT. The CDR3 is 15 amino acids. The J segment lost 4 bases and the V segment lost 1 base, leaving 6 bases of the junction unmatched. CDR3 in amino acids: CASSEEQGNFYGYTF. The CDR3, as DNA: TGTGCCAGCAGTGAAGAACAGGGGAATTTCTATGGCTACACCTTC.

This chain links TRBV7-3 with TRBJ1-1; TRBD1 might be the D (5 bases). CDR3 size: 18 residues. CDR1 is SGHTA and CDR2 is FQGTGA in the germline V gene. Trimming shortened V by 2 bases and J by 1 base, and 20 bases separated the two germline ends. CDR3 sequence reads: CASSLWALGGGGNTEAFF. CDR3 nucleotide sequence: TGTGCCAGCAGCTTATGGGCCCTTGGGGGAGGAGGGAACACTGAAGCTTTCTTT.

The V call is TRBV4-1, the J call TRBJ2-7, with 11 bases fitting TRBD1. The CDR3 covers 14 residues. The J segment lost 3 bases and the V segment lost 3 bases, leaving 1 base of the junction unmatched. The germline V gene encodes CDR1 MGHRA and CDR2 YSYEKL. Written as DNA, the CDR3 is TGCGCCAGCAGCCAGGGACAGGGGGTCTACGAGCAGTACTTC. Translation: CASSQGQGVYEQYF.

This clone was detected a few times. J is TRBJ2-3 and V is TRBV5-1; the match to TRBD2 covers 9 bases. Germline CDR1 is SGHRS and CDR2 is YFSETQ. The CDR3 length is 17 residues. V lost 0 bases, J lost 9 bases, and 14 bases stayed unmatched. The CDR3 region has the DNA TGCGCCAGCAGCTTGGCCTCTGGCGGGGGGGGAGGAAGCACGCAGTATTTT. Its protein is CASSLASGGGGGSTQYF.

J is TRBJ2-7 and V is TRBV10-3; 7 positions agree with TRBD1. The junction had 13 bases not matched to a gene; V was cut back by 6 bases and J by 11 bases. This CDR3 is built from 13 residues. Germline lookup yields CDR1 ENHRY and CDR2 SYGVKD. In DNA, the CDR3 is TGTGCCATCAGGGGGACAGCCACCAAGGAGGAGTACTTC. Its translation: CAIRGTATKEEYF.

The J gene is TRBJ1-5, the V gene TRBV5-1; TRBD1 matches 12 bases. Germline trimming cut 4 bases from V and 5 bases from J; bases unmatched to any gene: 4. This CDR3 spans 15 amino acids. The germline V gene encodes CDR1 SGHRS and CDR2 YFSETQ. CDR3 in amino acids: CASSAGQGADQPQHF. As DNA, the CDR3 is TGCGCCAGCAGCGCGGGACAGGGGGCGGATCAGCCCCAGCATTTT.

V usage is TRBV5-5 and J usage is TRBJ2-7, with unresolved D. The CDR3 extends over 11 amino acids. The germline V and J ends were trimmed by 4 bases and 3 bases, with 5 bases remaining between them. CDR1 SGHKS and CDR2 YYEKEE come from the germline V gene (reference sequence). Here the CDR3 DNA reads TGTGCCAGCAGCCCGGGCTACGAGCAGTACGTC. This translates into CASSPGYEQYV.

The chain is built from TRBV18 and TRBJ1-1; tentatively, D is TRBD1 (5 bases). V gave up 0 bases and J gave up 2 bases, with 10 bases separating them. The CDR3 consists of 15 residues. Germline values: CDR1 KGHSH, CDR2 LQKENI. CDR3 coding DNA: TGTGCCAGCTCACCACCCGCAGGGTACAACACTGAAGCTTTCTTT. Encoded protein: CASSPPAGYNTEAFF.

This clone turned up a few times. The chain combines TRBV19 with TRBJ1-6; D gene ambiguous. This CDR3 contains 15 residues. Germline V gives CDR1 LNHDA, CDR2 SQIVND (reference sequence). V was shortened by 2 bases and J by 6 bases, with 11 bases between the two germline ends. CDR3 in amino acids: CASSIRGQSNSPLHF. CDR3 nucleotide sequence: TGTGCCAGTAGTATACGTGGGCAGAGTAATTCACCCCTCCACTTT.

The chain combines TRBV9 with TRBJ2-7; a weak D match, TRBD2 (5 bases). The V end was cut by 0 bases, the J end by 0 bases, with 7 bases between. This CDR3 spans 14 amino acids. Germline loops: CDR1 SGDLS, CDR2 YYNGEE. CDR3 DNA: TGTGCCAGCAGCGTAGGAGGGAACTCCTACGAGCAGTACTTC. Translating it yields CASSVGGNSYEQYF.

V and J are TRBV18 and TRBJ2-1; 14 bases are shared with TRBD2. This CDR3 region has 18 residues. Germline assignment: CDR1 KGHSH and CDR2 LQKENI. J was trimmed by 8 bases and V by 3 bases; bases with no gene match: 12. This chain's CDR3 is CASSPFTTSGGAGDEQFF. The CDR3 coding sequence is TGTGCCAGCTCACCCTTCACGACTAGCGGGGGGGCCGGCGATGAGCAGTTCTTC.

This clone was observed a handful of times. The chain has TRBV21-1 and TRBJ2-4. TRBV21-1 represents a pseudogene. This CDR3 has 18 residues. The CDR3, as DNA: TGTGCCAGCAGCAAAAAAAGTGGACGGCGCGTAGCCAAAAACATTCAGTACTTC. Its protein product is CASSKKSGRRVAKNIQYF.

The chain carries TRBV21-1 and TRBJ1-5; the table's D call, TRBD1, has no DNA check behind it. TRBV21-1 is tagged as a pseudogene. This CDR3 has 17 residues. The CDR3 coding sequence is TGTGCCAGCAGGCCCCACAGGGGGGCGGAGTATGGTCAGCCCCAGCATTTT. Translation gives CASRPHRGAEYGQPQHF.

The chain joins TRBV5-1 to TRBJ1-5, with 7 bases fitting TRBD1. From germline, CDR1 is SGHRS and CDR2 YFSETQ. This CDR3 comprises 15 residues. V trimming: 4 bases; J trimming: 4 bases; junction bases outside the gene matches: 8. CDR3: CASSPFTGENQPQHF. CDR3 bases: TGCGCCAGCAGCCCATTCACAGGGGAGAATCAGCCCCAGCATTTT.

The genes are TRBV7-2 and TRBJ1-2, with TRBD1 identical over 8 bases. This CDR3 comprises 13 residues. Germline values: CDR1 SGHTA, CDR2 FQGNSA. V dropped 4 bases and J dropped 11; count of bases not matched to a gene: 9. In DNA, the CDR3 is TGTGCCAGCAGCTCGGGACAGGCCGGGGATTACACCTTC. Its protein product is CASSSGQAGDYTF.

The CDR3 region is CASTSGDGPHNEQFF. As DNA, the CDR3 is TGCGCCAGCACATCCGGGGATGGTCCCCACAATGAGCAGTTCTTC. This chain connects TRBV5-1 to TRBJ2-1; D is perhaps TRBD2 (5 bases). Trimming removed 6 bases at V and 5 bases at J, with 18 bases between. Germline V gene lookup returns CDR1 SGHRS and CDR2 YFSETQ. This CDR3 is 15 amino acids long.